This TCR beta chain was identified in a study of beta chain features in type 1 diabetes. Whole-study findings and limits: Comparison showed that naive, central memory and Treg TCRB repertoires appeared more similar among patients than among healthy donors. Type 1 diabetes patients had TCRB CDR3s that were shorter (moderately but significantly so) in all four CD4+ subsets. Insertions were fewer and deletions more numerous at VDJ junctions in type 1 diabetes patients.

Comment on this clone: The antigen is undetermined.

The CDR3 is 13 residues long. The germline V gene encodes CDR1 LGHNT and CDR2 FRNRAP. V lost 1 base and J 2 bases, leaving 6 bases between the germline ends. Expressed TCRB transcripts were sequenced after all isolated RNA was converted to cDNA. Profiled with immunoSEQ multiplex PCR; TCRdb holds only in-frame clones, not every one. The sample includes more than 300,000 clones, around 12% of them seen just once. The receptor's source is a man between 18 and 29 years old in good health. The source material was naive CD4+ T cells from blood. This chain connects TRBV12-5 to TRBJ2-7; D gene ambiguous. The CDR3 reads CASGLGGTYEQYF. CDR3 bases: TGTGCTAGTGGTTTGGGCGGCACCTACGAGCAGTACTTC.